This passage covers 10 T cell receptor beta chains from one sample sequenced in a study of T cells in Graves' hyperthyroidism and ophthalmopathy. Amplification of TCR beta CDR3 regions used RNA as the template. With the HTBI primer set, the TCR CDR3 went through a first round of RT-PCR. Via MiXCR, TCRdb re-called the multiplex PCR reads, giving one row per CDR3 protein. The table records approximately 600,000 distinct CDR3 sequences, approximately 14% of them present only once. Sample: blood. Receptors originate from a woman in her thirties or forties with Graves' ophthalmopathy.

This clonotype was counted many times. V is TRBV10-3 and J is TRBJ2-7, with D perhaps given as TRBD1 or TRBD2 (5 bases each). The CDR3 sequence is 15 residues long. Germline assignment: CDR1 ENHRY and CDR2 SYGVKD. Trimming stripped 6 bases from V and 4 bases from J, with 19 bases between. Here the CDR3 reads CAISVPGPQNYEQYF. The DNA of the CDR3 is TGTGCCATCAGCGTCCCGGGACCACAAAATTACGAGCAGTACTTC.

At least ten counts were recorded for this clonotype. V usage is TRBV6-2 or TRBV6-3 and J usage is TRBJ1-1; D perhaps matches TRBD1 (5 bases). Between the trimmed V and J ends, which lost 5 bases and 6 bases, there was a span of 10 bases. This CDR3 has 12 amino acids. The germline V gene has CDR1 MNHEY and CDR2 SVGEGT. As DNA, the CDR3 is TGTGCCAGCAGTCACCAGGGTGCTGAAGCTTTCTTT. It yields the protein CASSHQGAEAFF.

This clonotype was picked up many times. V and J are TRBV6-1 and TRBJ1-1; TRBD1 agrees at 9 bases. Trimming took 5 bases from V and 4 from J; bases not matched to a gene: 8. Germline V lookup: CDR1 MNHNS, CDR2 SASEGT. CDR3 length equals 15 residues. The CDR3 DNA reads as TGTGCCAGCAGTCCCCGACAGGGGGTAGGCACTGAAGCTTTCTTT. It codes for CASSPRQGVGTEAFF.

This clonotype showed up many times. This chain connects TRBV28 to TRBJ1-5; 10 bases agree with TRBD1. Per the germline V gene, CDR1 is MDHEN and CDR2 is SYDVKM. The J segment lost 0 bases and the V segment lost 4 bases, leaving 3 bases of the junction unmatched. The CDR3 covers 16 residues. The CDR3 protein is CASSSRDRGSNQPQHF. The CDR3 DNA is TGTGCCAGCAGTTCCCGGGACAGGGGTAGCAATCAGCCCCAGCATTTT.

This clonotype came up many times. This chain uses TRBV10-3 with TRBJ1-1, with D tentatively TRBD1 (5 bases). Germline V gene sequence: CDR1 ENHRY, CDR2 SYGVKD. Trimming removed 8 bases from V and 3 bases from J, with 10 bases in between. The CDR3 length is 12 residues. The CDR3 DNA reads as TGTGCCATCCGGGACGGGCACACTGAAGCTTTCTTT. It is translated as CAIRDGHTEAFF.

The chain recombines TRBV2 with TRBJ1-2, with TRBD1 matching 7 bases. V was clipped by 0 bases and J by 3 bases; unmatched bases: 7. Looked up from germline, CDR1 is SNHLY and CDR2 is FYNNEI. This CDR3 contains 16 residues. CDR3 bases: TGTGCCAGCAGTGAAGCGTCGACAGGGCGAGACTATGGCTACACCTTC. Amino acid sequence: CASSEASTGRDYGYTF.

Ten or more counts support this clonotype. The chain recombines TRBV28 with TRBJ2-7; D unresolved. With 6 bases removed from V and 0 bases from J, the gap between germline ends came to 15 bases. The length of the CDR3 is 15 residues. Germline loops: CDR1 MDHEN, CDR2 SYDVKM. CDR3 protein: CASSLIPVGSYEQYF. For the CDR3, the DNA is TGTGCCAGCAGCCTAATCCCCGTAGGCTCCTACGAGCAGTACTTC.

V gene TRBV6-1 combines with J gene TRBJ1-5, with 12 bases matching TRBD1. Germline CDR1 and CDR2: MNHNS and SASEGT. J gave up 5 bases and V 8 bases, and 13 bases lay outside the gene matches. The CDR3 consists of 17 residues. In DNA, the CDR3 is TGTGCCAGCTTTTTCGTCGGGACAGGGGGCCCCTATCAGCCCCAGCATTTT. Protein sequence: CASFFVGTGGPYQPQHF.

The sample holds many counts of this clonotype. The chain links TRBV7-3 to TRBJ1-1, with 8 bases identical to TRBD1. This CDR3 comprises 15 residues. J lost 10 bases, V lost 0 bases, and 10 bases had no gene match. The V gene's germline CDR1 is SGHTA and CDR2 FQGTGA. CDR3 DNA sequence: TGTGCCAGCAGCTTAACCCCCTCAGGGGGCGAAGGAGCTTTCTTT. It codes for CASSLTPSGGEGAFF.

This clonotype was seen at least ten times. This chain connects TRBV7-2 to TRBJ2-7, with TRBD1 identical over 11 bases. J gave up 3 bases and V 5 bases, and 6 bases lay outside the gene matches. CDR1 is SGHTA, CDR2 FQGNSA, per germline. CDR3 length equals 15 residues. CDR3 region: CASSPGQGAFYEQYF. The CDR3 DNA follows: TGTGCCAGCAGCCCAGGACAGGGGGCGTTCTACGAGCAGTACTTC.